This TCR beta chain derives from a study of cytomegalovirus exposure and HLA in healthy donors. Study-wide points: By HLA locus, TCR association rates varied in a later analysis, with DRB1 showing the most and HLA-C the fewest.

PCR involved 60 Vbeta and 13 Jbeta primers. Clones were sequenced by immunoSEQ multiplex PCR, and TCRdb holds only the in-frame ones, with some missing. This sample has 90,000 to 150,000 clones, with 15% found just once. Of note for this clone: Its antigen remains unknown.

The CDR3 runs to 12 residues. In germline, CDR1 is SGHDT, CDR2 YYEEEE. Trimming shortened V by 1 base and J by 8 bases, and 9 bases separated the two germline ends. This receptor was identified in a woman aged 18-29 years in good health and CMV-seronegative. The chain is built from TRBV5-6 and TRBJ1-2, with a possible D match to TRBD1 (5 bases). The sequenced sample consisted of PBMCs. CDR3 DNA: TGTGCCAGCAGCTTGTGGGGCGGCGGCTACACCTTC. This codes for CASSLWGGGYTF.